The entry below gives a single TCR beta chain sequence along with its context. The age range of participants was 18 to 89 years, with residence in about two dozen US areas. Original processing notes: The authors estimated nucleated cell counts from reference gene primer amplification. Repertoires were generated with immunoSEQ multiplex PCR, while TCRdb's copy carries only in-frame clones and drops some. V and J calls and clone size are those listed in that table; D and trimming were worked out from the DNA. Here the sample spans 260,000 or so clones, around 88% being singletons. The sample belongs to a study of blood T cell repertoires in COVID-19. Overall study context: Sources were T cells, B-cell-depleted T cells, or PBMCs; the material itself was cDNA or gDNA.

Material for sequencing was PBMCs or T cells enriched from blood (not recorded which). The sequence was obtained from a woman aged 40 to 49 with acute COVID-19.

CDR3 amino acids: CASRADRGNGYTF. CDR3 nucleotides: TGTGCCAGCAGAGCAGACAGGGGGAATGGCTACACCTTC. This chain links TRBV12-3 or TRBV12-4 with TRBJ1-2; 9 nucleotides align to TRBD1. J was trimmed by 6 bases and V by 6 bases; bases with no gene match: 5. This CDR3 is built from 13 residues.